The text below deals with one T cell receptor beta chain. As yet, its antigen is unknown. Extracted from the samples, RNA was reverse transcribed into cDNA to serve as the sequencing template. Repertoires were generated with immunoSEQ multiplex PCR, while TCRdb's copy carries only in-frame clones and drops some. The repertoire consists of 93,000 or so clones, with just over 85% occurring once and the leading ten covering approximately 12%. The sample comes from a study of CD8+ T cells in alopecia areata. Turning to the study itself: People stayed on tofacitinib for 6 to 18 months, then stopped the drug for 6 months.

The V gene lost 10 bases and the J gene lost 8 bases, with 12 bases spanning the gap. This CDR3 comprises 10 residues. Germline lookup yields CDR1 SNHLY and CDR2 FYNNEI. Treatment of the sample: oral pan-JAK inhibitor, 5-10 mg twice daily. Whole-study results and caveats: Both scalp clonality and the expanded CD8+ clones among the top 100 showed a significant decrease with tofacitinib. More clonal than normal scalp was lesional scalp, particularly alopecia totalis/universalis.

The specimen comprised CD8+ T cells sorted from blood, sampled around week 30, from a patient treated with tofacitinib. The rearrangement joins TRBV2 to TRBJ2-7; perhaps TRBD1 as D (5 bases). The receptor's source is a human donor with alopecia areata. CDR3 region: CATLDSKQYF. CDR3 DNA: TGTGCCACCCTAGACAGTAAGCAGTACTTC.